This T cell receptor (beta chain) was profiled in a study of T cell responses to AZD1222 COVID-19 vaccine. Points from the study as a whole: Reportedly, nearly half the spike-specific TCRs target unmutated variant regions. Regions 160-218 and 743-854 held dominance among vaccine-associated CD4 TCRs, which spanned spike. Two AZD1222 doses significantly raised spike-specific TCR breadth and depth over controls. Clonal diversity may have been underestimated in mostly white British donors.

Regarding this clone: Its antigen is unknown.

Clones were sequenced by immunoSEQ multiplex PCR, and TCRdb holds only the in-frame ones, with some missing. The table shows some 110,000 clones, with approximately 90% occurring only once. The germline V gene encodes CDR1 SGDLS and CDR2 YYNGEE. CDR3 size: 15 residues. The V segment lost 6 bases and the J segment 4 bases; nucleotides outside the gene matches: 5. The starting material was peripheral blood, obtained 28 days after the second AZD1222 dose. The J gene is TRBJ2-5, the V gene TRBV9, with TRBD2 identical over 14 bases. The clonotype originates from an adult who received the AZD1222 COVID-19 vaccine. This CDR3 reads CASTRGLAGVETQYF. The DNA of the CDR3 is TGTGCCAGCACTAGGGGACTAGCGGGAGTAGAGACCCAGTACTTC.